Reported below is one TCR beta chain. The data stem from a study of blood T cell repertoires in COVID-19. Clones were read by immunoSEQ multiplex PCR, and TCRdb kept only the in-frame ones, dropping some. This sample has about 270,000 clones; roughly nine tenths occur once, and the top ten carry about 2.7%. Participants had their cohort set by participant-reported clinical history. The sample was PBMCs or T cells enriched from blood (not recorded which). The receptor was derived from a woman aged 18-29 years who had recovered from COVID-19.

The CDR3 coding sequence is TGTGCCAGCACTCCGAGGATCTGGGTAGCGGAGAACACAGATACGCAGTATTTT. Its translation is CASTPRIWVAENTDTQYF. V is TRBV28 and J is TRBJ2-3, with a tentative D call TRBD2 (6 bases). V lost 7 bases to trimming and J lost 2 bases, with 25 bases between them. The CDR3 loop spans 18 amino acids. CDR1 MDHEN and CDR2 SYDVKM come from the germline V gene.